A single sample is the source of the 19 T cell receptor beta chains below, sequenced in a study of cytomegalovirus exposure and HLA in healthy donors. PCR involved 60 Vbeta and 13 Jbeta primers. Sequenced by immunoSEQ multiplex PCR; TCRdb stores in-frame clones only, minus some. This sample has some 130,000 clones, with 60% to 80% found just once. The material sequenced was PBMCs. The receptor source for this set is a man aged 25-45 years in good health and CMV-seronegative.

V is TRBV10-3 and J is TRBJ2-2; 14 nucleotides line up with TRBD2. The germline V gene encodes CDR1 ENHRY and CDR2 SYGVKD. The CDR3 is 17 residues long. The junction had 7 bases not matched to a gene; V was cut back by 6 bases and J by 4 bases. CDR3 in DNA: TGTGCCATCAGAAGACTAGCGGGAGGGCTCGGCACCGGGGAGCTGTTTTTT. This sequence encodes CAIRRLAGGLGTGELFF.

The chain is built from TRBV18 and TRBJ2-7; 9 bases map to TRBD2. CDR3 length: 17 amino acids. After removal of 3 bases from V and 2 bases from J, the junction contained 11 bases not matched to a gene. CDR1 and CDR2 from the germline V gene are KGHSH and LQKENI. CDR3 coding DNA: TGTGCCAGCTCACCCCAGGTGAGAGCGGGAGGAGCCTACGAGCAGTACTTC. This translates into CASSPQVRAGGAYEQYF.

This chain uses TRBV5-4 with TRBJ2-1; the D gene is possibly TRBD1 (5 bases). The CDR3 covers 14 residues. V was cut by 0 bases and J by 8 bases, with 12 bases left in between. Germline V gives CDR1 SGHNT, CDR2 YYREEE (reference sequence). CDR3 bases: TGTGCCAGCAGCTTGGCGCAGGGAAGGGATGAGCAGTTCTTC. This gives the protein CASSLAQGRDEQFF. The full variable domain, with the rest looked up from reference TRBV5-4 and TRBJ2-1, is ETGVTQSPTHLIKTRGQQVTLRCSSQSGHNTVSWYQQALGQGPQFIFQYYREEENGRGNFPPRFSGLQFPNYSSELNVNALELDDSALYLCASSLAQGRDEQFFGPGTRLTVL.

This clone showed up just a few times. The chain has TRBV6-1 and TRBJ1-1; 10 bases are shared with TRBD1. Unmatched junction bases numbered 7, after V lost 2 bases and J lost 10 bases. The CDR3 totals 14 residues. Germline loops: CDR1 MNHNS, CDR2 SASEGT. The CDR3 here is CASSESTGGWGAFF. The DNA for the CDR3 is TGTGCCAGCAGTGAATCGACAGGGGGCTGGGGAGCTTTCTTT.

The rearrangement joins TRBV7-2 to TRBJ2-7; 9 bases agree with TRBD2. V gave up 3 bases and J gave up 7 bases; unmatched junction bases: 4. The CDR3 consists of 13 residues. The germline V gene encodes CDR1 SGHTA and CDR2 FQGNSA. CDR3 protein: CASSFTAGGEQYF. CDR3 coding DNA: TGTGCCAGCAGCTTTACAGCGGGAGGTGAGCAGTACTTC.

DNA of the CDR3: TGTGCCAGCAGTATAGCGGGCCCCTACAATGAGCAGTTCTTC. The encoded protein is CASSIAGPYNEQFF. The rearrangement uses TRBV7-2 and TRBJ2-1; 7 bases agree with TRBD2. The CDR3 extends over 14 amino acids. Per germline, CDR1 SGHTA and CDR2 FQGNSA. V trimming: 6 bases; J trimming: 2 bases; junction bases outside the gene matches: 4.

This chain connects TRBV6-5 to TRBJ2-5, with D possibly being TRBD2 (6 bases). CDR3 length equals 15 residues. Germline V CDR1 and CDR2: MNHEY, SVGAGI. Deletions cut 7 bases from V and 2 bases from J, with 17 bases between. The CDR3 loop is CASNGYGTQQETQYF. CDR3 DNA: TGTGCCAGCAACGGTTACGGGACTCAACAAGAGACCCAGTACTTC.

The DNA for the CDR3 is TGTGCCAGCAGCCCCTTACTAGCCGAGCAGTTCTTC. Translation gives CASSPLLAEQFF. V is TRBV7-9 and J is TRBJ2-1, with a possible D match to TRBD2 (6 bases). CDR3 length: 12 amino acids. V lost 5 bases, J lost 10 bases, and 12 bases lay in between. The germline V gene encodes CDR1 SEHNR and CDR2 FQNEAQ (reference sequence).

This clone was recorded at least ten times. The sample has other DNA sequences that encode this CDR3 too. The genes are TRBV7-9 and TRBJ1-1, with D possibly being TRBD1 (6 bases). The CDR3 has 15 amino acids. V shed 3 bases and J shed 1 base, with 12 bases lying between them. The germline V gene has CDR1 SEHNR and CDR2 FQNEAQ (reference sequence). The CDR3 bases are TGTGCCAGCAGCTTCAAGACAGGAAGGAACACTGAAGCTTTCTTT. Translating it yields CASSFKTGRNTEAFF.

The chain has TRBV30 and TRBJ1-6, with D uncertain. V was shortened by 0 bases and J by 10 bases, with 4 bases between the two germline ends. This CDR3 contains 11 residues. CDR1 GTSNPN and CDR2 SVGIG come from the germline V gene (reference sequence). This CDR3 is CAWSVLSPLHF. The CDR3 region has the DNA TGTGCCTGGAGTGTACTCTCACCCCTCCACTTT.

The chain has TRBV18 and TRBJ2-1; a weak D match, TRBD1 (6 bases). Germline values: CDR1 KGHSH, CDR2 LQKENI. V gave up 4 bases and J gave up 5 bases, with 6 bases separating them. The CDR3 sequence is 12 residues long. The CDR3 DNA sequence: TGTGCCAGCTCACGGACAGACAATGAGCAGTTCTTC. This encodes CASSRTDNEQFF.

The rearrangement links TRBV11-1 to TRBJ1-1, with D perhaps TRBD1 (6 bases). The CDR3 has 16 amino acids. Germline values: CDR1 SGHAT, CDR2 FQDESV (reference sequence). With 3 bases removed from V and 5 bases from J, the gap between germline ends came to 19 bases. The CDR3 is CASSFGTLGGFTEAFF. The DNA of the CDR3 is TGTGCCAGCAGCTTCGGGACACTCGGGGGGTTTACTGAAGCTTTCTTT.

V gene TRBV28 combines with J gene TRBJ2-1, with 12 bases identical to TRBD2. Germline V CDR1 and CDR2: MDHEN, SYDVKM. J gave up 6 bases and V 10 bases, and 13 bases lay outside the gene matches. The CDR3 covers 16 residues. CDR3 DNA: TGTGCCACTCAGAACCTACTAGCGGGAGGAACCAATGAGCAGTTCTTC. Translation gives CATQNLLAGGTNEQFF.

V and J are TRBV27 and TRBJ2-2, with a tentative D call TRBD1 (6 bases). The V end was cut by 6 bases, the J end by 3 bases, with 17 bases between. CDR1 and CDR2 from the germline V gene are MNHEY and SMNVEV (reference sequence). This CDR3 spans 16 amino acids. CDR3 bases: TGTGCCAGCAGAATCTACAGGGAAGCGGACACCGGGGAGCTGTTTTTT. It is translated as CASRIYREADTGELFF.

The chain carries TRBV25-1 and TRBJ2-5; TRBD2 aligns across 12 bases. Trimming removed 2 bases from V and 1 base from J; junction bases left unmatched: 2. CDR3 length equals 16 residues. Per germline, CDR1 MGHDK and CDR2 SYGVNS. CDR3 amino acids: CASSEPGLAGQETQYF. For the CDR3, the DNA is TGTGCCAGCAGTGAACCGGGACTAGCGGGCCAAGAGACCCAGTACTTC.

The chain employs TRBV10-3 and TRBJ2-1; D possibly corresponds to TRBD2 (6 bases). The V and J ends lost 0 bases and 8 bases respectively, with 11 bases between them. Germline assignment: CDR1 ENHRY and CDR2 SYGVKD. The CDR3 is 14 amino acids. For the CDR3, the DNA is TGTGCCATCAGTGAGTCGATGCGGGACGATGAGCAGTTCTTC. This translates into CAISESMRDDEQFF.

This clone has more than one count but fewer than ten. The J gene is TRBJ2-6, the V gene TRBV7-6, with D tentatively TRBD2 (5 bases). Trimming pared 1 base from V and 0 bases from J, leaving 13 bases between. In germline, CDR1 is SGHVS, CDR2 FNYEAQ. The CDR3 is 18 amino acids. CDR3 amino acids: CASSLERRGSSGANVLTF. The CDR3 DNA reads TGTGCCAGCAGCTTAGAGCGGCGCGGTTCCTCTGGGGCCAACGTCCTGACTTTC.

This clone was seen more than once but under ten times. This sequence joins TRBV4-1 and TRBJ1-3, with D perhaps matching TRBD1 (6 bases). Germline values: CDR1 MGHRA, CDR2 YSYEKL. Trimming took 0 bases from V and 0 from J, leaving 15 bases between them. The CDR3 runs 18 residues. The CDR3 reads CASSQEGQHSHSGNTIYF. As DNA, the CDR3 is TGCGCCAGCAGCCAAGAAGGACAGCATTCTCACTCTGGAAACACCATATATTTT.

This chain uses TRBV27 with TRBJ1-4; D is ambiguous. Trimming cost V 6 bases and J 0 bases, with 8 bases left between them. Germline CDR1 reads MNHEY; CDR2 reads SMNVEV (reference sequence). The CDR3 is 14 amino acids. The CDR3: CASRRVTTNEKLFF. The CDR3 DNA reads TGTGCCAGCAGGCGAGTTACAACTAATGAAAAACTGTTTTTT.